This TCR beta chain was identified during a study of blood T cell repertoires in COVID-19. The data were produced by immunoSEQ multiplex PCR, yet TCRdb's version contains in-frame clones alone and is incomplete. The sample consists of under 200,000 clones, 85% to 90% of them appearing once. CDR1 is SGHDT, CDR2 YYEEEE, per germline. The CDR3 is 15 amino acids. V shed 2 bases and J shed 0 bases, with 8 bases lying between them. This clone has a single count. The source is a middle-aged man with active or convalescent COVID-19. The chain employs TRBV5-6 and TRBJ2-2; D unresolved. The specimen sequenced was peripheral blood. The CDR3 nucleotides read TGTGCCAGCAGCTTTCGAGTCGCGAACACCGGGGAGCTGTTTTTT. Its protein product is CASSFRVANTGELFF.